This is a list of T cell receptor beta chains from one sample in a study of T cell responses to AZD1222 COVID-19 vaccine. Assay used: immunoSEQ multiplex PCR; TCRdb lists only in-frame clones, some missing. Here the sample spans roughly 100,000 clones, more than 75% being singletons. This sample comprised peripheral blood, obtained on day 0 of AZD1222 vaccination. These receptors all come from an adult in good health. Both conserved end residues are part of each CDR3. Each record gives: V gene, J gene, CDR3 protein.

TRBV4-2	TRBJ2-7	CASSQDIPLAGGAYEQYF
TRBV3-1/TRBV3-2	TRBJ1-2	CASSQDRGFYGYTF
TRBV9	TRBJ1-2	CASSGVGYTF
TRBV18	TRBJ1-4	CASSLSRQANEKLFF
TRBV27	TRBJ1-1	CASRRGGGPEAFF
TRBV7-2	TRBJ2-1	CASIPATGRGGNEQFF
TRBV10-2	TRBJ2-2	CASSESTGVYTGELFF
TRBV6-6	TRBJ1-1	CASSRQANTEAFF
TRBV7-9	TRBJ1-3	CASTREGRGNTIYF
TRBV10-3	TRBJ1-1	CAIRGGQGNTEAFF
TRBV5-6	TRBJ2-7	CASSPPRGDFYEQYF
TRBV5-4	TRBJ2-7	CASSYRGAHEQYF
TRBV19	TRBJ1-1	CASSTMTGRTEAFF
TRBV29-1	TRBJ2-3	CSVEGGGTDTQYF
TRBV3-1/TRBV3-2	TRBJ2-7	CASSHPGTYEQYF
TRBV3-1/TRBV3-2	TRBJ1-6	CASSQGQGSNSPLHF
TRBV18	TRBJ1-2	CASSPPLVQGKGGYTF
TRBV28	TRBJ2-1	CASSQDSRGQFF
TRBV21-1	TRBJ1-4	CASSYWDNTNEKLFF
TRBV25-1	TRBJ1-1	CASSGTGRNTEAFF
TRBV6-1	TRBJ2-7	CASSEALSSSYEQYF
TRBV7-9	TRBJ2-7	CASSPARGSSYEQYF
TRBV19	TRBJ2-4	CATKPRGGSLAKNIQYF
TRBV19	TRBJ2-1	CASSIDLNTYNEQFF
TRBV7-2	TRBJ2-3	CASSLEEADTQYF
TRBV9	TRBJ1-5	CASSAIPGKPQHF
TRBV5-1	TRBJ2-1	CASSLGTGGLDEQFF
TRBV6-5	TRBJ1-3	CASSYLEPDSGNTIYF
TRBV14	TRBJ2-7	CASSQPGQFYEQYF
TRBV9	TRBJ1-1	CASSVDPATGVMTEAFF
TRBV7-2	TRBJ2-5	CASSFGVRETQYF
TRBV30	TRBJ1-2	CAWSDWGKDGYTF
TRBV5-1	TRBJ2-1	CASSLSAGRYNEQFF
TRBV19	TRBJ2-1	CASRGYNEQFF
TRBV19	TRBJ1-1	CASSMDRGITEAFF
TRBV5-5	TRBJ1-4	CASSLARAGTGHEKLFF
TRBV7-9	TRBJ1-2	CASSPRGQGIFGYTF
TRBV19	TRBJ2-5	CASSRIRTGQETQYF
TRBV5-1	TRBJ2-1	CASSQSNEQFF
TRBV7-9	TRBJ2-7	CASSKDGTYYEQYF
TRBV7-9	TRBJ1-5	CASSPSPSNQPQHF
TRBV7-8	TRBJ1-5	CASSLSRVQPQHF
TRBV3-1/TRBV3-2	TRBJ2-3	CASSQLVAAGALGSTQYF
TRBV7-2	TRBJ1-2	CASSLGRGQYGYTF
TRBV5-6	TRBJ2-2	CASSLWTVPGELFF
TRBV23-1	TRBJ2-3	CAGYPGGTDTQYF
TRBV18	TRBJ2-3	CASSGLSSGGPETDTQYF
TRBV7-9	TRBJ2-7	CASSLQVQGEQYF
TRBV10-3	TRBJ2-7	CATKQTVSYEQYF
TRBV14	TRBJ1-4	CASSQDRGRENEKLFF
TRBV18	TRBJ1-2	CASSAQGRGYTF
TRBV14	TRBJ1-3	CASSQRQGSGNTIYF
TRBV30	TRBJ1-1	CAWSVTGNFAMNTEAFF
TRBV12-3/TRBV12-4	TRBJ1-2	CASSRQWVDGYTF
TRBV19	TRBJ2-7	CASSKGYYEQYF